This T cell receptor (beta chain) was profiled in a study of T cells in Graves' hyperthyroidism and ophthalmopathy (dated by TCRdb to about 2019). General notes on the study: Peripheral blood samples were taken at initial diagnosis, before any treatment was given. The roughly 91 discovery patients were randomly divided into training and test sets at a 7:3 ratio. A discovery cohort of roughly 96 patients, about 43 with Graves' ophthalmopathy and about 60 with stable Graves' hyperthyroidism, was used to find distinguishing TCR V-J signatures. The paper reports TCR Vbeta CDR3 sequencing of approximately 130 peripheral blood samples: 43 ophthalmopathy, fewer than 85 hyperthyroidism and approximately 17 progressor patients. Prospective prediction of ophthalmopathy was tested in an independent validation cohort of 18 hyperthyroidism patients and around 16 patients who later progressed to ophthalmopathy. Thyroid tissue and blood T-cell repertoires from about six Graves' hyperthyroidism patients were also compared in the study. After sampling, hyperthyroidism patients received methimazole starting at 30 mg daily, and ophthalmopathy patients received high-dose intravenous methylprednisolone.

CDR1 and CDR2 (SGHKS, YYEKEE) derive from the germline V gene (reference sequence). The CDR3, from cysteine to phenylalanine, totals 16 residues. Only the CDR3 DNA is retained, 48 bases long and in frame from the first base. At the junction V is shortened by 0 bases and J by 4 bases; bases outside the gene matches: 4. Ophthalmopathy patients had moderately to severely active disease, with a Clinical Activity Score of 3 or more, a NOSPECS grade of 4 or more, and a disease duration of less than 3 months. Any patient with an uncontrolled infection, another autoimmune disease, pregnancy or lactation was excluded. Diagnoses were established on the basis of clinical symptoms, serum thyroxine and TRAb, thyroid ultrasound, and orbital computed tomography. PBMCs were isolated from about 9 ml of fresh peripheral blood by Ficoll-Paque density gradient centrifugation. Total RNA was extracted using Trizol reagent, and RNA quality was assessed on an Agilent 2100 Bioanalyzer.

Results the study describes overall, beyond this receptor: Ophthalmopathy was separated from stable hyperthyroidism by a 13 V-J signature model, with approximately 89% sensitivity and 81% to 83% specificity obtained in cross-validation and 80%/75% obtained in testing. In validation, the model predicted progression to ophthalmopathy with 55% to 71% sensitivity and approximately 72% specificity, a median of 6.5 months before onset. Sample size was not statistically predetermined, and blinding of investigators to group allocation was not performed. Blood samples also contained most of the expanded thyroid clonotypes (frequency above 0.001), which suggests that blood repertoires may reflect thyroid immune responses.

Amplification of TCR beta CDR3 regions was carried out from RNA transcripts. The first round of RT-PCR for the TCR CDR3 was performed with the HTBI primer set and the Qiagen OneStep RT-PCR kit. Libraries were constructed in a second round of multiplex PCR, after which size selection and purification were carried out. Paired-end sequencing of the libraries was performed with 100 bp reads on an Illumina HiSeq2000. Under the source paper's analysis protocol: SOAPnuke was used to process the raw data, with reads discarded if the reads contained adapters or uncalled bases, had a mean Phred below 15, or lacked an exact constant-primer or identifier match. High-quality paired reads were merged with COPE v1.2.5, and unique nucleotide sequences were defined as clonotypes. MiTCR v1.1 was used to align the clonotypes against IMGT TRBV, TRBD and TRBJ reference segments. Analysis was restricted to V-J combinations with a frequency above 0.0001, which covered approximately 99% of repertoires. A TCS score was defined as the ratio between F50 (clonal expansion) and ExV (chaos), using BLOSUM62-based TCRdist between CDR3 peptides within each V-J. Welch's t-statistics and random forest reduced 500 to 550 V-J features to 13, which were used in a naive Bayes classifier (R e1071). TCRdb reprocessed the public reads (quality trimming at Q25 with fastp, clone calling with MiXCR) and kept in-frame beta chains. When rows share a CDR3 protein, they turn into one entry using the most common DNA and genes. TCRdb assigned the V and J calls; the authors' analysis was not used. The sample table lists about 590,000 distinct CDR3 sequences, 13% to 15% of them with a count of one. The ten largest clones represent roughly 7.1% of the sample.

Many counts were recorded for this clonotype. Its antigen has not been determined. No clone much larger than this one lies a single base away; base qualities are absent. The sequenced sample was blood. The receptor chain draws on TRBV5-5 and TRBJ2-1; 10 bases in between match TRBD2. The sequence was collected from a woman between 18 and 29 years old with Graves' ophthalmopathy. DNA sequence: TGTGCCAGCAGCTTGGAGCTAGCGGGAGTGTACAATGAGCAGTTCTTC. Its translation reads: CASSLELAGVYNEQFF. When the CDR3 is completed using the reference TRBV5-5 and TRBJ2-1 genes on either side, the full variable domain is DAGVTQSPTHLIKTRGQQVTLRCSPISGHKSVSWYQQVLGQGPQFIFQYYEKEERGRGNFPDRFSARQFPNYSSELNVNALLLGDSALYLCASSLELAGVYNEQFFGPGTRLTVL.